The 5 T cell receptor beta chains in this list originate from one sample, sequenced in a study of CD8 T cells in ankylosing spondylitis. One entry per CDR3 protein, called by TCRdb with MiXCR from the 5' RACE reads. The sample holds 50,000 to 75,000 distinct CDR3 sequences, roughly 6.2% seen once. The sequenced sample was synovial fluid, either unsorted or a sorted T cell fraction (not recorded which). The origin of the receptors is a male donor with ankylosing spondylitis.

This clonotype was picked up many times. The genes are TRBV7-2 and TRBJ2-1; D remains unclear. Looked up from germline, CDR1 is SGHTA and CDR2 is FQGNSA. V dropped 2 bases and J dropped 7 bases, with 18 bases sitting between them. The CDR3 sequence is 16 residues long. CDR3 residues: CASSLWADPTANEQFF. The CDR3 nucleotides read TGTGCCAGCAGCTTATGGGCGGACCCCACGGCTAATGAGCAGTTCTTC.

This clonotype was counted between two and nine times. The CDR3 sequence is CASSLGRGRDNTGELFF. CDR3 nucleotides: TGTGCCAGCAGTTTGGGCCGGGGGCGGGACAACACCGGGGAGCTGTTTTTT. The V and J genes are TRBV12-3 or TRBV12-4 and TRBJ2-2; D possibly matches TRBD1 or TRBD2 (6 bases each). V gave up 3 bases and J gave up 2 bases, with 16 bases separating them. This CDR3 comprises 17 residues.

This clonotype was picked up many times. Here the CDR3 reads CASSQETGREAQYF. The DNA of the CDR3 is TGTGCCAGCAGCCAGGAGACGGGCCGTGAGGCCCAGTACTTC. The chain combines TRBV7-8 with TRBJ2-5; no reliable D call. Germline V gives CDR1 SGHVS, CDR2 FQNEAQ. The CDR3 sequence is 14 residues long. V was shortened by 5 bases and J by 9 bases, with 19 bases between the two germline ends.

This clonotype was seen a handful of times. The V gene is TRBV5-1, the J gene TRBJ2-7, with D uncertain. Trimming took off 4 bases at V and 6 bases at J, with 17 bases between the two ends. The germline CDR1 and CDR2 sequences are SGHRS and YFSETQ. The CDR3 extends over 14 amino acids. The CDR3 here is CASSPDAIWTEQYF. DNA for the CDR3: TGCGCCAGCAGCCCGGACGCAATTTGGACCGAGCAGTACTTC. The variable domain in full, with the rest retrieved from reference TRBV5-1 and TRBJ2-7, is KAGVTQTPRYLIKTRGQQVTLSCSPISGHRSVSWYQQTPGQGLQFLFEYFSETQRNKGNFPGRFSGRQFSNSRSEMNVSTLELGDSALYLCASSPDAIWTEQYFGPGTRLTVT.

In this sample, this clonotype turned up many times. V usage is TRBV29-1 and J usage is TRBJ1-3; 9 positions agree with TRBD1. Germline V lookup: CDR1 SQVTM, CDR2 ANQGSEA. The length of the CDR3 is 13 residues. V dropped 6 bases and J dropped 5; count of bases not matched to a gene: 5. The CDR3 nucleotides read TGCAGCGTATCCGGACAGGGGAGAAACACCATATATTTT. Its translation is CSVSGQGRNTIYF. The full variable domain, with the rest looked up from reference TRBV29-1 and TRBJ1-3, is SAVISQKPSRDICQRGTSLTIQCQVDSQVTMMFWYRQQPGQSLTLIATANQGSEATYESGFVIDKFPISRPNLTFSTLTVSNMSPEDSSIYLCSVSGQGRNTIYFGEGSWLTVV.